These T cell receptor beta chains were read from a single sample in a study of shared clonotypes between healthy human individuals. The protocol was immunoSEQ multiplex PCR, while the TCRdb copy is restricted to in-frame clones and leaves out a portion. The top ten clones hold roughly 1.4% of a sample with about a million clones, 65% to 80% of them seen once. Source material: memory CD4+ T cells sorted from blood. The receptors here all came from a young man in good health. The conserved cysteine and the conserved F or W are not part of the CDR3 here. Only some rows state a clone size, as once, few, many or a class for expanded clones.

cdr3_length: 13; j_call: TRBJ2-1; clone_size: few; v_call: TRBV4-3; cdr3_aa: ASSPGTTPWNEQF
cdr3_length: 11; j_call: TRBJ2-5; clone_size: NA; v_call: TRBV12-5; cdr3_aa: ASGPPLGETQY
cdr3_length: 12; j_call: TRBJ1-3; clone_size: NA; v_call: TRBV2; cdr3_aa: ASTSLGVENTIY
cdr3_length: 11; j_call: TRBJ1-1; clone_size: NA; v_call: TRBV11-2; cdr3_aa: ASSLALDTEAF
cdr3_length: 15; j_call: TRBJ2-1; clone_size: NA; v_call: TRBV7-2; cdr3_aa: ASSVGQGDGSYNEQF
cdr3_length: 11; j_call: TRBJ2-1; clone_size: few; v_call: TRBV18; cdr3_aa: ASSPTVSDEQF
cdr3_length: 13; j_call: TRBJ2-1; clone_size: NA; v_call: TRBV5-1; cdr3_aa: ASSLEGGSYNEQF
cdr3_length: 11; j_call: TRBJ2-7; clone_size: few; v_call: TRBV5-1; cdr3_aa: ASSWTGRDEQY
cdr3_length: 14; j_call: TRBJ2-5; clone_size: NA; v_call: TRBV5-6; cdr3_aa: ASSLEHRGPQETQY
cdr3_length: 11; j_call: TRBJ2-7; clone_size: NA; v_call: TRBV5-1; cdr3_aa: ASSADSGYEQY
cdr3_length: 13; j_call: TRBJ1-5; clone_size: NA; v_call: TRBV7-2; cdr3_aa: ASSLETGGGQPQH
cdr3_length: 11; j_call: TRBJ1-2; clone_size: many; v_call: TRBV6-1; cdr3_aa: ASSEGANYGYT
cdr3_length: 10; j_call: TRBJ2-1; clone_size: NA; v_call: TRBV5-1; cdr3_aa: ASSVVLNEQF
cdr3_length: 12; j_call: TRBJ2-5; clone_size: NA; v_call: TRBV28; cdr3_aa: ASRGLAVQETQY
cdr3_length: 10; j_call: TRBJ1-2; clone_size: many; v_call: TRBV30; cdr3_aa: AWSTGSYGYT
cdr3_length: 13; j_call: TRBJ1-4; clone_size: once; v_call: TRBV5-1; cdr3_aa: ASSLRLATNEKLF
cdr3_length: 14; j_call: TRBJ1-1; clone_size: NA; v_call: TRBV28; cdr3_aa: ASSLYPGASNTEAF
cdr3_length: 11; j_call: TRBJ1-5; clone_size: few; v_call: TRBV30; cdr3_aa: AWSSRADQPQH
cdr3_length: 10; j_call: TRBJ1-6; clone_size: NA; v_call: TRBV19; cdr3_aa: ASRGGNSPLH
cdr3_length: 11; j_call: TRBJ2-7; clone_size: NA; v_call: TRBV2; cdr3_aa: ASSVIGTGEQY
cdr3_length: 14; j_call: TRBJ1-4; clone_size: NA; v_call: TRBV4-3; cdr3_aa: ASSQDRGTGPEKLF
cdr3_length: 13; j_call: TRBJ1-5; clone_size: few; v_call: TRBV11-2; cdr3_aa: ASSLEGYRHQPQH
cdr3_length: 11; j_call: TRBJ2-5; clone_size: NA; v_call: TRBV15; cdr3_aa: ATSEGPGETQY
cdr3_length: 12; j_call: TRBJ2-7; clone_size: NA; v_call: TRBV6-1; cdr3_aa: ATYATGSSYEQY
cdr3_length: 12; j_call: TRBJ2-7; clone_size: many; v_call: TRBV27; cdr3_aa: ASRLTGLTYEQY
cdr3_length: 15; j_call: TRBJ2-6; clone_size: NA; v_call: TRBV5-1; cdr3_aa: ASSLTGGYSGANVLT
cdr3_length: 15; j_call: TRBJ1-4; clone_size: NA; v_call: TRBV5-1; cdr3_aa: ASSLAGAMATNEKLF
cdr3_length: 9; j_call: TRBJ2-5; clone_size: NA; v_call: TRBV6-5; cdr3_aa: ASSNEGAQY
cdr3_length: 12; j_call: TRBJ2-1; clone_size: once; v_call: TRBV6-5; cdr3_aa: ASSYSRGDNEQF
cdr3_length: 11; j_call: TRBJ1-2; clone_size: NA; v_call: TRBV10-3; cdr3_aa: AISDRANYGYT
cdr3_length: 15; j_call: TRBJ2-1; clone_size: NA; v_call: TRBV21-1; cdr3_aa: ASSKALLARPYNEQF
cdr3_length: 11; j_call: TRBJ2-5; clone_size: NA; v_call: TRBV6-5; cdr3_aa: ASSRDRDGTQY
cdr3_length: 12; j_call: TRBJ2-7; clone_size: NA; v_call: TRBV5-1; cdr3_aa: ASSPTAGGWEQY
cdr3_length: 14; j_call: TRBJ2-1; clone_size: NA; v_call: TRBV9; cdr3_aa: ASSARLAGPYNEQF
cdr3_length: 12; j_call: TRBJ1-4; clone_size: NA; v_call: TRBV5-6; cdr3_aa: ASSLGGRVEKLF
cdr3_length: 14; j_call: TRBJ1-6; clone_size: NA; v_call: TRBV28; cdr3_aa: ASNGGGYLTVSPLH
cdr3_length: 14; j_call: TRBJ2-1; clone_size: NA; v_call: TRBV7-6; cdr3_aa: ASSSLAGVVGNEQF
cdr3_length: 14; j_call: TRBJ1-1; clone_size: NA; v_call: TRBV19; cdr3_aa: ASSIHLGQGHTEAF
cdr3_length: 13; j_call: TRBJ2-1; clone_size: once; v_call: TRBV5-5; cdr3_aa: ASSLDGSSYNEQF
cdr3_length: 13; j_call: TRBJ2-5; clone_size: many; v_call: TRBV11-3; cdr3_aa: ASSLSSGDTETQY
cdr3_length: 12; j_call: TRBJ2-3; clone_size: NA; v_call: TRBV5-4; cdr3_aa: ASSLGGQPDTQY
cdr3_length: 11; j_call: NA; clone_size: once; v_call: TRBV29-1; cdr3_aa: SVGQGGGYEQY
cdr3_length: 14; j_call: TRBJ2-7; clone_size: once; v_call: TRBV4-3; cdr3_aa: ASSQEGTSGAYEQY
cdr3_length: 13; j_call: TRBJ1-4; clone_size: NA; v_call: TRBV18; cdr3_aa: ASSRDSKTNEKLF
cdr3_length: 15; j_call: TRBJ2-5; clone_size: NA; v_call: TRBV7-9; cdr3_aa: ASSLEGGLAGGETQY
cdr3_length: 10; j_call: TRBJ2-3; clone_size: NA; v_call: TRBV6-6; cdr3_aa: ASSTRTDTQY
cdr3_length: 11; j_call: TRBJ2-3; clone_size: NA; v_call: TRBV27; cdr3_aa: ASSSGLAGTQY
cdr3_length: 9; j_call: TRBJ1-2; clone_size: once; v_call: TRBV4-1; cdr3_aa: ASSPSGGYT
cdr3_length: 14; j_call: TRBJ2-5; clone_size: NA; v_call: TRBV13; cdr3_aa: ASSRRTAGEKETQY
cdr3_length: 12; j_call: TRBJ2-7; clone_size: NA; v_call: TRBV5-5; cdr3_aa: ASSRSGGAYEQY
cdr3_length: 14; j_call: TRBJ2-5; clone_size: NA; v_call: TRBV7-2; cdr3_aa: ASSLFRSGTQETQY
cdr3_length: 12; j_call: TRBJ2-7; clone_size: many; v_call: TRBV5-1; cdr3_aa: ASSFDRGRYEQY
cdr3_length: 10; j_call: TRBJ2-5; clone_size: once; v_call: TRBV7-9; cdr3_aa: ASSVNQETQY
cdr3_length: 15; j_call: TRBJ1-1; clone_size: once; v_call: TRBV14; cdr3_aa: ASSRYWRGLVNTEAF
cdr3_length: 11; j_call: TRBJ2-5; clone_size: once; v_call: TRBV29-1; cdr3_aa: SVEKGGRETQY
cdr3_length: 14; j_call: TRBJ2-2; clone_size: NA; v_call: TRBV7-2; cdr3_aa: ASSLTLAGVTGELF
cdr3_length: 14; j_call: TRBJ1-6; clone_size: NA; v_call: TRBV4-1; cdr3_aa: ASSQDYTAEYSPLH
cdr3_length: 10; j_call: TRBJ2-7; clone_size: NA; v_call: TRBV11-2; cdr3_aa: ASSLAAYEQY
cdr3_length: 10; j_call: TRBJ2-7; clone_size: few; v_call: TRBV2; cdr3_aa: ASSTGSYEQY
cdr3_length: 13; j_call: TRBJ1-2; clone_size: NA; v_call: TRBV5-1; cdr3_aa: ASSPGNAFDYGYT